The present entry profiles one T cell receptor (beta chain) with its context. It lacks a known antigen. The record has no base qualities; no much larger clone is one base away. This sample is part of a study of blood T cell repertoires in COVID-19 (dated by TCRdb to about 2020). Broadly, across the study: Samples covering the acute and convalescent phases of COVID-19 were provided by collaborators in the United States, Italy and Spain. Where HLA class I and class II types were available, the types were taken from metadata supplied by the sample provider, not from assay-based typing. The sample metadata nearly always contained a de-identified subject ID, COVID-19 status, age in years and sex. The repertoires were released in a freely available public database meant as a resource for research on the immune response to SARS-CoV-2. The samples were drawn from the first 160 participants of the ongoing ImmuneRACE study and from roughly 1,300 subjects provided by 6 global collaborators. Deeply sampled blood TCRbeta repertoires from subjects exposed to, actively infected with, or recovered from COVID-19 were included in the dataset. The material from the prospective study consisted of cDNA or gDNA derived from T cells, B-cell-depleted T cells, or PBMCs.

Findings and caveats that apply to the study as a whole: Clinical and demographic metadata were provided uncurated, with the amount varying by source and participant.

TCRbeta CDR3 regions were amplified from genomic DNA by means of the immunoSEQ Assay, a bias-controlled multiplex PCR. As for how the authors treated the data: Nucleated cell counts per sample were estimated from amplification of reference gene primers within the assay. To quantify the absolute abundance of each unique TCRbeta CDR3 rearrangement, sequence reads were collapsed and filtered. For each sample, productive Simpson clonality was calculated as the square root of Simpson's diversity index over productive rearrangements. TCRdb mirrors the immuneACCESS table, restricted to in-frame sequences. Some clones are absent from its copies; in checked studies, under half trace to an unresolved V gene, and the reason for the others is unknown. V and J calls and clone size are given by that table; D and trimming were obtained from the DNA. The sample table contains 200,000 to 250,000 clones; only one count was recorded for roughly 77% of them. Approximately 8.7% of the sample rests with the top ten.

At the junction V is shortened by 4 bases and J by 6 bases; bases outside the gene matches: 9. CDR1 and CDR2 (MNHNS, SASEGT) derive from the germline V gene. Inclusive of the bounding cysteine and phenylalanine, the CDR3 is 16 residues long. Only the CDR3 DNA is retained, 48 bases long and in frame from the first base. Participants in the prospective study were aged about 18 to 89 years, lived in about two dozen United States geographic areas, and enrolled through a virtual design. To assign participants to cohorts, the prospective study relied on clinical history that participants themselves reported in a screening survey and a study questionnaire. For ImmuneRACE Cohort 3, a participant was defined as recovered based on two consecutive negative NP/OP PCR tests, clearance by a healthcare professional, or resolution of symptoms. In the prospective study, whole blood, serum and a nasopharyngeal or oropharyngeal swab were collected from each participant by mobile phlebotomists. Participants in the prospective study had the option to provide additional blood draws and questionnaires over a roughly two-month period. Prospective study blood samples were shipped either frozen or at room temperature before DNA extraction.

The rearranged chain carries TRBV6-1 and TRBJ2-2; 9 junctional bases match TRBD1. The sample consisted of PBMCs or T cells enriched from blood (not recorded which). The receptor comes from a man aged 40-49 years who had recovered from COVID-19. The nucleotides are TGTGCCAGCAGTGCCACAGGGACAGGGAGTCCCGGGGAGCTGTTTTTT. This is translated as CASSATGTGSPGELFF.